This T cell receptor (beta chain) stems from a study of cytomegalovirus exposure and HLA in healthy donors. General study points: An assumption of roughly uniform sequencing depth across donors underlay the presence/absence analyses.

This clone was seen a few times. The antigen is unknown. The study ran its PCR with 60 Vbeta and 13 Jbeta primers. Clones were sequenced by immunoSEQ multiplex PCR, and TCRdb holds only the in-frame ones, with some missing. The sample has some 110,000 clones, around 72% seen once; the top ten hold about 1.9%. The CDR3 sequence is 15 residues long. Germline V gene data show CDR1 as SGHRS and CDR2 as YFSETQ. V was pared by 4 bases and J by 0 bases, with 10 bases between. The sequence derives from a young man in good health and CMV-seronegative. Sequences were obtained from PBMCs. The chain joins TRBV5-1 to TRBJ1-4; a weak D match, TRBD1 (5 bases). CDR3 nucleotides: TGCGCCAGCAGCCTGCAGACAGCAACTAATGAAAAACTGTTTTTT. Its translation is CASSLQTATNEKLFF.